A selection of T cell receptor beta chains follows, all from one sample in a study of T cells after yellow fever vaccination. TCRdb re-called the 5' RACE reads through MiXCR, storing one row per CDR3 protein. The data contain approximately 550,000 distinct CDR3 sequences, 15% to 20% of them seen just once; the ten biggest clones take up about 13%. The sample in question was PBMCs, obtained 15 days after the yellow fever booster vaccination. Source of these receptors: a man younger than 40 who received the YFV17D yellow fever vaccine. Both conserved end residues are part of each CDR3. D genes are given only for firm matches. Expanded clones get a size class; other rows say once, few or many, or leave the size out.

clone size	D gene	CDR3 length	V gene	J gene	CDR3 protein	CDR3 DNA
few	.	14	TRBV28	TRBJ2-7	CASSPGSNSYEQYF	TGTGCCAGCAGTCCCGGGTCAAATTCCTACGAGCAGTACTTC
.	TRBD2	15	TRBV15	TRBJ2-3	CATSVGTSGTDTQYF	TGTGCCACCAGTGTCGGGACTAGCGGAACAGATACGCAGTATTTT
.	.	13	TRBV20-1	TRBJ1-1	CSARDMTPGKAFF	TGCAGTGCTAGAGATATGACTCCCGGCAAAGCTTTCTTT
.	TRBD2	14	TRBV18	TRBJ2-3	CASSGTSGTDAQYF	TGTGCCAGCTCCGGGACTAGCGGAACAGATGCGCAGTATTTT
.	.	18	TRBV27	TRBJ2-3	CASRPPRRIGGGTDTQYF	TGTGCCAGCAGGCCCCCACGTCGAATTGGCGGGGGCACAGATACGCAGTATTTT
.	.	17	TRBV24-1	TRBJ2-2	CATSDFRDGSSTGELFF	TGTGCCACCAGTGATTTTCGAGACGGGAGCAGCACCGGGGAGCTGTTTTTT
few	.	12	TRBV11-2	TRBJ2-5	CASSSFSDVGYF	TGTGCCAGCAGCTCCTTTAGCGATGTCGGGTACTTC
.	TRBD1	15	TRBV29-1	TRBJ2-7	CSVGIEDRVPYEQYF	TGCAGCGTCGGGATCGAGGACAGGGTACCCTACGAGCAGTACTTC
.	TRBD1	18	TRBV5-5	TRBJ2-2	CASSLAGAGGSNTGELFF	TGTGCCAGCAGCTTGGCCGGGGCAGGGGGCTCGAACACCGGGGAGCTGTTTTTT
.	.	14	TRBV12-3/TRBV12-4	TRBJ1-3	CASSQQGSGNTIYF	TGTGCCAGCAGTCAACAGGGCTCTGGAAACACCATATATTTT
few	.	18	TRBV6-5	TRBJ2-2	CASSYSWVLASNTGELFF	TGTGCCAGCAGTTACTCGTGGGTGCTAGCGTCGAACACCGGGGAGCTGTTTTTT
.	.	14	TRBV5-5	TRBJ2-7	CASSWVGLAGEQYF	TGTGCCAGCAGCTGGGTCGGGCTAGCAGGAGAGCAGTACTTC
.	.	12	TRBV20-1	TRBJ2-2	CSAPSSTGELFF	TGCAGTGCTCCTAGCTCTACCGGGGAGCTGTTTTTT
few	.	13	TRBV7-9	TRBJ2-7	CASSLRAGTEQYF	TGTGCCAGCAGCTTAAGGGCGGGCACCGAGCAGTACTTC
few	.	13	TRBV7-8	TRBJ2-3	CASSQGTADTQYF	TGTGCCAGCAGCCAGGGGACGGCAGATACGCAGTATTTT
.	TRBD2	15	TRBV29-1	TRBJ2-3	CSVPGLGGSGDTQYF	TGCAGCGTCCCGGGACTAGGGGGTTCGGGAGATACGCAGTATTTT
.	.	13	TRBV29-1	TRBJ2-3	CSAARGRSDTQYF	TGCAGCGCCGCACGAGGACGTTCAGATACGCAGTATTTT
few	.	14	TRBV7-3	TRBJ2-1	CASSLGRNHNEQFF	TGTGCCAGCAGCTTAGGGCGGAATCACAATGAGCAGTTCTTC
.	.	13	TRBV20-1	TRBJ2-2	CSASKPATGELFF	TGCAGTGCTAGTAAACCAGCCACCGGGGAGCTGTTTTTT
few	.	13	TRBV5-6	TRBJ2-1	CASSLLDGNEQFF	TGTGCCAGCAGCTTGCTAGACGGCAATGAGCAGTTCTTC
.	.	17	TRBV12-3/TRBV12-4	TRBJ2-1	CASSAWRWEATYNEQFF	TGTGCCAGCAGTGCTTGGCGATGGGAGGCCACCTACAATGAGCAGTTCTTC
few	.	14	TRBV20-1	TRBJ1-1	CSASWGTLGTEAFF	TGCAGTGCTAGCTGGGGGACCCTCGGCACTGAAGCTTTCTTT
.	.	13	TRBV7-6	TRBJ2-2	CASSLEGFGELFF	TGTGCCAGCAGCCTAGAGGGGTTTGGGGAGCTGTTTTTT
.	TRBD1	16	TRBV18	TRBJ2-4	CASSPGQGLAKNIQYF	TGTGCCAGCTCACCCGGACAGGGCCTAGCCAAAAACATTCAGTACTTC
.	.	18	TRBV21-1	TRBJ2-1	CASSKDPTTGLSYNEQFF	TGTGCCAGCAGCAAAGATCCGACGACAGGATTGTCCTACAATGAGCAGTTCTTC
.	.	14	TRBV7-2	TRBJ2-5	CASSSHGGEETQYF	TGTGCCAGCAGCTCGCACGGAGGCGAAGAGACCCAGTACTTC
many	.	13	TRBV20-1	TRBJ1-2	CSARDRGLYGYTF	TGCAGTGCTAGAGATAGGGGCCTCTATGGCTACACCTTC
.	.	14	TRBV7-8	TRBJ1-1	CASRGGGRLTVGAF	TGTGCCAGCCGAGGCGGGGGGCGGTTGACGGTGGGGGCCTTT
few	.	14	TRBV21-1	TRBJ2-3	CASRPGLAAYTQYF	TGTGCCAGCAGACCGGGACTAGCGGCGTATACGCAGTATTTT
many	.	13	TRBV5-1	TRBJ2-7	CASAEVFGTEQYF	TGCGCCAGCGCGGAAGTCTTCGGTACTGAGCAGTACTTC
.	.	13	TRBV7-3	TRBJ1-1	CASSLSRESEAFF	TGTGCCAGCAGCTTAAGCCGAGAGTCTGAAGCTTTCTTT
few	TRBD1	16	TRBV24-1	TRBJ2-1	CATSDPLRGPDNEQFF	TGTGCCACCAGTGATCCACTAAGGGGGCCAGACAATGAGCAGTTCTTC
.	.	13	TRBV6-5	TRBJ2-2	CASSLLVGGELFF	TGTGCCAGCAGTCTACTAGTGGGCGGGGAGCTGTTTTTT
.	.	12	TRBV20-1	TRBJ1-2	CSAKETNYGYTF	TGCAGTGCTAAAGAGACTAACTATGGCTACACCTTC
.	TRBD2	17	TRBV4-2	TRBJ2-1	CASSQDKTSGPYNEQFF	TGTGCCAGCAGCCAAGATAAGACTAGCGGGCCCTACAATGAGCAGTTCTTC
few	TRBD1	11	TRBV7-9	TRBJ1-2	CASTPGGGYTF	TGTGCCAGCACCCCAGGGGGGGGCTACACCTTC
.	TRBD1	12	TRBV12-3/TRBV12-4	TRBJ2-7	CASRLGQVEQYF	TGTGCCAGCAGGCTAGGACAGGTCGAGCAGTACTTC